In its sample, the clone carrying this T cell receptor (beta chain) was seen many times. This specimen comes from a study of T cells in Graves' hyperthyroidism and ophthalmopathy. Patients were excluded because of uncontrolled infection, other autoimmune disease, pregnancy or lactation. There are 13 residues in the CDR3. Trimming took 5 bases from V and 3 from J, leaving 10 bases between them. Looked up from germline, CDR1 is SGHAT and CDR2 is FQNNGV. RNA transcripts provided the source from which TCR beta CDR3 regions were amplified. Initially, a first-round RT-PCR of the TCR CDR3 employed the HTBI primer set. TCRdb re-derived calls from the multiplex PCR reads in MiXCR, one entry per CDR3 protein. The sample contains about 640,000 distinct CDR3 sequences, about a fifth of which appear only once.

The TCR sequence derives from a man under 40 with Graves' ophthalmopathy. Material for sequencing was blood. This chain uses TRBV11-2 with TRBJ1-1; D perhaps matches TRBD1 (6 bases). The CDR3 nucleotides read TGTGCCAGCAGCCCGGACAGTGACACTGAAGCTTTCTTT. Protein product: CASSPDSDTEAFF.